What follows are 30 T cell receptor beta chains derived from one specimen sequenced in a study of CD8+CD57+ T cells in acquired aplastic anemia (dated 2018 in TCRdb). TCRdb lists the instrument as Illumina HiSeq 2000. Genomic DNA served as template for TCR beta VDJ combination and CDR3 sequence profiling. TCRdb passed the public sequencing reads through fastp at Q25 and MiXCR, retaining productive beta sequences. Each CDR3 protein appears once, grouped with its most common genes and DNA. Across this sample there are 100,000 to 150,000 distinct CDR3 sequences, with approximately 50% seen only once. About 29% of the sample goes to the ten largest clones. Patients chosen for sequencing had shown expansion of CD8+CD57+ cells by flow cytometry. The material sequenced was sorted CD4+, CD8+, or CD8+CD57+ T cells (not recorded which) from PBMCs. These receptors were collected from a human donor with aplastic anemia.

This clonotype was seen repeatedly, ten times or more. The chain couples TRBV6-2 or TRBV6-3 to TRBJ1-4; no clear D gene. The CDR3 is made up of 14 amino acids. Germline loops: CDR1 MNHEY, CDR2 SVGEGT. Trimming removed 0 bases at V and 7 bases at J, with 9 bases between. CDR3: CASSYSTGSEKLFF. CDR3 sequence (DNA): TGTGCCAGCAGTTACTCGACGGGCTCTGAAAAACTGTTTTTT.

This clonotype has a handful of counts. This chain links TRBV19 with TRBJ1-1, with TRBD1 as a possible D gene (5 bases). This CDR3 has 13 amino acids. Germline-derived CDR1 and CDR2 are LNHDA and SQIVND (reference sequence). V was shortened by 4 bases and J by 0 bases, with 6 bases between the two germline ends. This CDR3 reads CASSTGMNTEAFF. CDR3 nucleotides: TGTGCCAGTAGTACAGGGATGAACACTGAAGCTTTCTTT.

The chain carries TRBV2 and TRBJ2-7; TRBD2 matches 8 bases. The CDR3 totals 14 residues. From germline, CDR1 is SNHLY and CDR2 FYNNEI. Losses at the gene ends were 5 bases for V and 5 bases for J; bases not matched to a gene: 8. The CDR3 here is CASSILAAGHEQYF. The CDR3 region has the DNA TGTGCCAGCAGTATACTAGCGGCAGGCCACGAGCAGTACTTC.

V gene TRBV20-1 combines with J gene TRBJ2-7; D gene ambiguous. Germline V gives CDR1 DFQATT, CDR2 SNEGSKA (reference sequence). The CDR3 loop spans 14 amino acids. With 6 bases removed from V and 4 bases from J, the gap between germline ends came to 19 bases. The CDR3 spells CSASRSGSDYEQYF. DNA of the CDR3: TGCAGTGCCAGCAGGTCGGGCAGCGATTACGAGCAGTACTTC.

This chain uses TRBV27 with TRBJ1-1; possible D gene TRBD1, 5 bases. Germline V gene data show CDR1 as MNHEY and CDR2 as SMNVEV (reference sequence). The V and J ends lost 3 bases and 2 bases respectively, with 10 bases between them. The CDR3 extends over 14 amino acids. The CDR3: CASSFTGDNTEAFF. In nucleotides, the CDR3 is TGTGCCAGCAGTTTTACAGGAGATAACACTGAAGCTTTCTTT.

The chain has TRBV7-2 and TRBJ1-2; 7 nucleotides match TRBD1. Germline CDR1 and CDR2: SGHTA and FQGNSA. V trimming: 5 bases; J trimming: 8 bases; junction bases outside the gene matches: 8. CDR3 length: 13 amino acids. DNA of the CDR3: TGTGCCAGCAGCCCCCGGGGACAGCAGGGCTACACCTTC. Residues: CASSPRGQQGYTF.

The rearrangement uses TRBV19 and TRBJ1-6; 8 nucleotides agree with TRBD1. The germline V gene encodes CDR1 LNHDA and CDR2 SQIVND (reference sequence). There are 13 residues in the CDR3. Trimming removed 8 bases from V and 9 bases from J; junction bases left unmatched: 6. The chain's CDR3 is CASQDREGSPLHF. As DNA, the CDR3 is TGTGCCAGTCAGGACAGGGAAGGTTCACCCCTCCACTTT.

The sample holds a few counts of this clonotype. The chain links TRBV28 to TRBJ2-7; 10 bases match TRBD2. The CDR3 loop spans 16 amino acids. Germline loops: CDR1 MDHEN, CDR2 SYDVKM. V shed 4 bases, J shed 5 bases, and the junction held 11 bases outside the gene matches. The DNA of the CDR3 is TGTGCCAGCAGTTATCGACCGGGACTAGCGTCGGACGAGCAGTACTTC. It specifies CASSYRPGLASDEQYF.

V is TRBV5-1 and J is TRBJ2-3, with a possible D match to TRBD1 (6 bases). V gave up 4 bases and J gave up 2 bases, with 23 bases separating them. The length of the CDR3 is 18 residues. The germline V gene encodes CDR1 SGHRS and CDR2 YFSETQ. The CDR3 DNA reads TGCGCCAGCAGCATTCCAGGTCGGGACATTCTCCACACAGATACGCAGTATTTT. Translating gives CASSIPGRDILHTDTQYF.

With regard to this clonotype: The CDR3 does not end in the conserved phenylalanine or tryptophan, so this is likely a read error. The chain is built from TRBV11-2 and TRBJ2-3, with 14 bases identical to TRBD2. Looked up from germline, CDR1 is SGHAT and CDR2 is FQNNGV. This CDR3 contains 18 residues. Losses at the gene ends were 4 bases for V and 1 base for J; bases not matched to a gene: 7. The CDR3 sequence: CASSSYQGLAGGTDTQYL. In DNA, the CDR3 is TGTGCCAGCAGCTCCTACCAGGGACTAGCGGGGGGCACAGATACGCAGTATCTT.

This clonotype was detected ten times or more. The V gene is TRBV7-9, the J gene TRBJ1-1; D may be TRBD1 (6 bases). This CDR3 is 16 amino acids long. Trimming took 5 bases from V and 1 from J, leaving 17 bases between them. Germline V CDR1 and CDR2: SEHNR, FQNEAQ (reference sequence). This CDR3 is CASSPRGGDKNTEAFF. The CDR3 DNA reads TGTGCCAGCAGCCCCAGGGGTGGCGATAAGAACACTGAAGCTTTCTTT.

The V and J genes are TRBV7-9 and TRBJ1-1; D is unclear. Trimming removed 3 bases at V and 5 bases at J, with 7 bases between. Germline assignment: CDR1 SEHNR and CDR2 FQNEAQ (reference sequence). The CDR3 has 12 residues. CDR3 DNA: TGTGCCAGCAGCTTCATGGGAACTGAAGCTTTCTTT. Amino acid sequence: CASSFMGTEAFF.

This chain connects TRBV20-1 to TRBJ1-6, with D maybe TRBD1 (5 bases). V shed 0 bases and J shed 8 bases, with 11 bases lying between them. Looked up from germline, CDR1 is DFQATT and CDR2 is SNEGSKA (reference sequence). The CDR3 is made up of 14 amino acids. Here the CDR3 DNA reads TGCAGTGCTAGAGAGGGCAGGGTGGATTCACCCCTCCACTTT. Protein product: CSAREGRVDSPLHF.

The rearrangement joins TRBV19 to TRBJ2-1; D call uncertain. The V end was cut by 4 bases, the J end by 9 bases, with 22 bases between. This CDR3 has 16 amino acids. Germline values: CDR1 LNHDA, CDR2 SQIVND (reference sequence). The CDR3 coding sequence is TGTGCCAGTAGTACCACCTTAACGTGGGGATGGGTTGAGCAGTTCTTC. Protein sequence: CASSTTLTWGWVEQFF.

The CDR3 here is CASSLDGQVNSPLHF. The CDR3 nucleotides read TGCGCCAGCAGCTTGGATGGGCAGGTGAATTCACCCCTCCACTTT. J is TRBJ1-6 and V is TRBV5-1; D not certain. The CDR3 covers 15 residues. Germline V gene sequence: CDR1 SGHRS, CDR2 YFSETQ. V was cut by 0 bases and J by 7 bases, with 11 bases left in between.

J is TRBJ2-5 and V is TRBV24-1; the match to TRBD1 covers 8 bases. V lost 4 bases to trimming and J lost 5 bases; unmatched junction nucleotides: 5. Germline assignment: CDR1 KGHDR and CDR2 SFDVKD. The CDR3 sequence is 14 residues long. The CDR3 protein is CATSDRRQGETQYF. Here the CDR3 DNA reads TGTGCCACCAGTGACCGTAGACAGGGGGAGACCCAGTACTTC.

This clonotype was counted once. V usage is TRBV7-2 and J usage is TRBJ1-2, with D perhaps matching TRBD1 (5 bases). The CDR3 sequence is 13 residues long. Germline V gene data show CDR1 as SGHTA and CDR2 as FQGNSA. V lost 5 bases and J lost 8, with 15 bases in between. DNA for the CDR3: TGTGCCAGCAGCCTTGACAGTGTAGGGGGCTACACCTTC. Protein: CASSLDSVGGYTF.

The table lists this clonotype with a few counts. CDR3 protein: CSVKTGQGSPLHF. CDR3 DNA: TGCAGCGTCAAAACGGGACAGGGTTCACCCCTCCACTTT. The chain employs TRBV29-1 and TRBJ1-6; 9 bases are a match to TRBD1. V was pared by 6 bases and J by 9 bases, with 6 bases of the junction left unmatched. The germline CDR1 and CDR2 sequences are SQVTM and ANQGSEA. The CDR3 is 13 amino acids.

This chain uses TRBV2 with TRBJ2-6, with D unresolved. V shed 6 bases and J shed 1 base, with 7 bases lying between them. The germline V gene encodes CDR1 SNHLY and CDR2 FYNNEI. The CDR3 covers 14 residues. CDR3 nucleotides: TGTGCCAGCAGGGAAAGATCTGGGGCCAACGTCCTGACTTTC. It codes for CASRERSGANVLTF.

The chain combines TRBV19 with TRBJ1-1, with 7 positions matching TRBD1. The CDR3 consists of 14 residues. Germline CDR1 reads LNHDA; CDR2 reads SQIVND (reference sequence). The ends lost 5 bases at V and 5 bases at J; junction bases unmatched: 8. The CDR3 here is CASSAGDRSTEAFF. The CDR3 nucleotides read TGTGCCAGTAGTGCCGGGGACAGATCTACTGAAGCTTTCTTT.

This clonotype showed up just once. The chain recombines TRBV29-1 with TRBJ2-1; TRBD2 is a possible D gene (7 bases). The CDR3 is 13 residues long. Germline V CDR1 and CDR2: SQVTM, ANQGSEA. Trimming left V 6 bases short and J 5 bases short, with 14 bases between. The CDR3 reads CSVRGGGDNEQFF. The CDR3 region has the DNA TGCAGCGTGCGGGGAGGGGGGGACAATGAGCAGTTCTTC.

Remarks on this clonotype: This sequence may be a read error, since a much larger clone differs from it by one base. This chain connects TRBV4-3 to TRBJ1-1; TRBD1 is a possible D gene (5 bases). The germline CDR1 and CDR2 sequences are LGHNA and YSLEER. CDR3 length: 15 residues. The CDR3 protein is CASSHPGLWNTGAFF. CDR3 coding DNA: TGCGCCAGCAGCCACCCGGGACTGTGGAACACTGGAGCTTTCTTT.

The J gene is TRBJ1-5, the V gene TRBV15; D is uncertain. Trimming pared 1 base from V and 7 bases from J, leaving 17 bases between. CDR1 and CDR2 from the germline V gene are LNHNV and YYDKDF (reference sequence). The CDR3 consists of 16 residues. The CDR3 spells CATSRAPHHQQQPQHF. CDR3 nucleotide sequence: TGTGCCACCAGCAGAGCTCCGCACCACCAGCAACAGCCCCAGCATTTT. Full variable domain (missing parts from reference TRBV15 and TRBJ1-5): DAMVIQNPRYQVTQFGKPVTLSCSQTLNHNVMYWYQQKSSQAPKLLFHYYDKDFNNEADTPDNFQSRRPNTSFCFLDIRSPGLGDTAMYLCATSRAPHHQQQPQHFGDGTRLSIL.

This rearrangement joins TRBV7-9 to TRBJ1-1, with D uncertain. This CDR3 contains 13 residues. The ends were cut back, 2 bases at V and 1 base at J, with 5 bases in the middle. Germline values: CDR1 SEHNR, CDR2 FQNEAQ (reference sequence). CDR3 DNA: TGTGCCAGCAGCTTACCCCCGAACACTGAAGCTTTCTTT. This sequence encodes CASSLPPNTEAFF.

The V gene is TRBV2, the J gene TRBJ2-7, with 10 bases aligning to TRBD2. Trimming at V came to 6 bases and at J to 5 bases, leaving 7 bases not matched to a gene. Per germline, CDR1 SNHLY and CDR2 FYNNEI. The CDR3 consists of 14 residues. The CDR3 bases are TGTGCCAGCAGCTTCTTAGCGGGGGGAAACGAGCAGTACTTC. Protein sequence: CASSFLAGGNEQYF.

The genes are TRBV29-1 and TRBJ2-3; D is perhaps TRBD1 or TRBD2 (6 bases each). The V end lost 4 bases, the J end lost 4 bases, and 18 bases lay between the germline ends. The CDR3 is made up of 15 amino acids. Germline loops: CDR1 SQVTM, CDR2 ANQGSEA. CDR3 sequence: CSVGRQEGYPDTQYF. The CDR3 DNA reads as TGCAGCGTTGGACGACAGGAGGGGTACCCAGATACGCAGTATTTT.

This clonotype was recorded at least ten times. The gene calls are TRBV5-1 and TRBJ1-2, with 11 nucleotides matching TRBD1. Germline CDR1 is SGHRS and CDR2 is YFSETQ. The CDR3 is 15 residues long. V lost 0 bases, J lost 8 bases, and 6 bases stayed unmatched. The CDR3 region has the DNA TGCGCCAGCAGCTTGGGGACAGGGGGCCCTACCGGCTACACCTTC. Translated: CASSLGTGGPTGYTF.

The chain recombines TRBV11-2 with TRBJ2-7; D is possibly TRBD2 (6 bases). The CDR3 has 12 amino acids. The germline V gene has CDR1 SGHAT and CDR2 FQNNGV. Trimming removed 4 bases at V and 5 bases at J, with 9 bases between. CDR3 protein: CASSSGRHEQYF. The CDR3 DNA reads as TGTGCCAGCAGCTCCGGGAGACACGAGCAGTACTTC.

The rearrangement links TRBV19 to TRBJ2-3; D possibly uses TRBD1 or TRBD2 (6 bases each). Trimming shortened V by 6 bases and J by 3 bases, and 16 bases separated the two germline ends. CDR3 length: 15 amino acids. Germline V gene data show CDR1 as LNHDA and CDR2 as SQIVND (reference sequence). This chain's CDR3 is CASSMGGRWTDTQYF. CDR3 bases: TGTGCCAGTAGCATGGGGGGCCGGTGGACAGATACGCAGTATTTT.

The chain has TRBV20-1 and TRBJ2-3, with TRBD2 matching over 9 bases. V gave up 5 bases and J gave up 4 bases; unmatched junction bases: 7. Germline CDR1 and CDR2: DFQATT and SNEGSKA (reference sequence). CDR3 length: 14 residues. CDR3 region: CSAQPSGIADTQYF. CDR3 bases: TGCAGTGCTCAGCCTAGCGGGATCGCAGATACGCAGTATTTT.